This is a list of T cell receptor beta chains from one sample in a study of post-analysis software for immune sequencing data. MiXCR, run by TCRdb on the PCR reads, gives a single entry per CDR3 protein. Altogether roughly 430,000 distinct CDR3 sequences are present, approximately 38% being singletons, with the ten largest covering 7.5% to 8.5%. Sequences were obtained from blood. These receptors all stem from a girl aged 2 to 10 with multiple sclerosis. Each CDR3 is given without its conserved first and last residue. D genes are given only for firm matches.

>TRBV28|NA
ASSSGTVRDSEQF
>TRBV7-2|TRBD2
ASSFTGTRGNEQF
>TRBV7-3|TRBD1
ASSLTGQGGSPLH
>TRBV6-2/TRBV6-3|TRBD2
ASRAVAGASYEQY
>TRBV7-2|NA
ASRYQTVKETQY
>TRBV20-1|TRBD2
SATGLAGGISYEQY
>TRBV5-1|NA
ASSLQVNYGYT
>TRBV29-1|TRBD2
SVEDRGELGHGETQY
>TRBV5-1|TRBD1
ASSLDRGRNYGYT
>TRBV7-9|NA
ASSSAETQY
>TRBV29-1|TRBD1
SVGPRQGAYEQY
>TRBV6-4|NA
ASREYATDYYGYT
>TRBV6-2/TRBV6-3|TRBD1
ASSPAGTGIRNQPQH
>TRBV7-9|NA
ASSRQGRGAEQY
>TRBV13|TRBD1
ASSSFDRGWNEQF
>TRBV7-2|TRBD2
ASSLGGLASYEQY
>TRBV7-2|NA
ASSPGGALGNQPQH
>TRBV27|TRBD2
ASRTLSSGIKETQY
>TRBV6-5|TRBD2
ASSYGTSGDNEQF
>TRBV2|NA
ASTQDQSFQDTQY
>TRBV7-3|NA
ASSLDGSRGGSEQF
>TRBV9|NA
ASSVGYNEQF
>TRBV12-3/TRBV12-4|NA
ASSWDLSGNTIY
>TRBV2|NA
ASSEARRPHSNQPQH
>TRBV15|TRBD2
ATSRLLAGRETQY
>TRBV2|NA
ASGFDGSYNEQF